Listed below are T cell receptor beta chains from one sample, sequenced in a study of blood T cell repertoires in COVID-19. Produced via immunoSEQ multiplex PCR; TCRdb's table is partial and in-frame only. This sample has 90,000 to 120,000 clones; 80% occur once, and the top ten carry roughly 4%. The sequencing sample was made of peripheral blood. All receptors come from a man in his 70s with acute or convalescent COVID-19. CDR3s include the opening cysteine and the closing phenylalanine or tryptophan. D genes are given only for firm matches. Not all rows give a size; the values are once, few, many and, for expanded clones, a class.

v_call	d_call	clone_size	j_call	cdr3_nt	cdr3_aa
TRBV6-1	TRBD1	.	TRBJ1-2	TGTGCCAGCAATAAAGCACGACCGGGACAGGGACACTATGGCTACACCTTC	CASNKARPGQGHYGYTF
TRBV6-5	.	.	TRBJ1-5	TGTGCCAGCCGACTGGAGTATGATCAGCCCCAGCATTTT	CASRLEYDQPQHF
TRBV10-2	.	few	TRBJ1-1	TGCGCCAGCAGCCCGGGACATTTGAACACTGAAGCTTTCTTT	CASSPGHLNTEAFF
TRBV27	.	.	TRBJ1-1	TGTGCCAGCAACCCGGGACAAAGGTGGATGAACACTGAAGCTTTCTTT	CASNPGQRWMNTEAFF
TRBV6-5	TRBD1	.	TRBJ1-2	TGTGCCAGCCCGGGACAGAACTATGGCTACACCTTC	CASPGQNYGYTF
TRBV24-1	.	.	TRBJ1-1	TGTGCCACCAGAGAAAGGGGAGGCACTGAAGCTTTCTTT	CATRERGGTEAFF
TRBV28	.	.	TRBJ1-1	TGTGCCAGCACCCCCCAGTCCACTGAAGCTTTCTTT	CASTPQSTEAFF
TRBV19	TRBD2	.	TRBJ2-1	TGTGCCAGTACCCCCACGGGGGGACTCTCCTACAATGAGCAGTTCTTC	CASTPTGGLSYNEQFF
TRBV7-3	.	.	TRBJ1-2	TGTGCCAGCAGCCCTTCCGGGACTGATGGCTACACCTTC	CASSPSGTDGYTF
TRBV6-1	TRBD1	few	TRBJ1-1	TGTGCCAGCAGTGAATGGTGGACAGGCTCTGAAGCTTTCTTT	CASSEWWTGSEAFF
TRBV7-6	.	.	TRBJ1-3	TGTGCCAGCAGCTTAGGGGGTGGAGGGAAGGCCGGAAACACCATATATTTT	CASSLGGGGKAGNTIYF
TRBV18	.	.	TRBJ1-5	TGTGCCAGCTCACCGGGCAGCAATCAGCCCCAGCATTTT	CASSPGSNQPQHF
TRBV5-1	.	.	TRBJ2-5	TGCGCCAGCAGCCCGAGGACTACCTCAAGACAAGAGACCCAGTACTTC	CASSPRTTSRQETQYF
TRBV12-3/TRBV12-4	.	.	TRBJ1-2	TGTGCCAGCAGTCCTGAGGTGAGGAGCTACACCTTC	CASSPEVRSYTF
TRBV5-5	.	.	TRBJ1-1	TGTGCCAGCACCTTAGCCCCCGTTATGAACACTGAAGCTTTCTTT	CASTLAPVMNTEAFF
TRBV19	.	.	TRBJ2-2	TGTGCCAGTAACGAGCAGGGATATGCCGGGGAGCTGTTTTTT	CASNEQGYAGELFF
TRBV5-1	TRBD1	once	TRBJ2-5	TGCGCCAGCAGCTTGGAGGGGACAGGGCTGAGGACCCAGTACTTC	CASSLEGTGLRTQYF
TRBV7-9	TRBD1	.	TRBJ2-7	TGTGCCAGCAGCTCCGGGACAGGGGGCCTAAGCTCCTACGAGCAGTACTTC	CASSSGTGGLSSYEQYF
TRBV24-1	.	.	TRBJ2-6	TGTGCCACCAGTGAGGGGGGCTCTGGGGCCAACGTCCTGACTTTC	CATSEGGSGANVLTF
TRBV19	TRBD2	.	TRBJ2-3	TGTGCCAGTAAGCTAGCGGGGGCCGTGGGCACAGATACGCAGTATTTT	CASKLAGAVGTDTQYF
TRBV4-1	.	.	TRBJ1-4	TGCGCCAAGCGGGGGGGCGCTAATGAAAAACTGTTTTTT	CAKRGGANEKLFF
TRBV27	TRBD1	once	TRBJ2-1	TGTGCCAGCAGCTACCGGGACAGGGTCCCCAATGAGCAGTTCTTC	CASSYRDRVPNEQFF
TRBV21-1	.	once	TRBJ2-5	TGTGCCAGCAGCAAAGAGGGGCCCCCGGGGGACAGGGGTTCTCAAGAGACCCAGTACTTC	CASSKEGPPGDRGSQETQYF
TRBV19	TRBD1	many	TRBJ2-7	TGTGCCAGTAGTATGATGGGACAGGGGGAGCAGTACTTC	CASSMMGQGEQYF
TRBV6-5	TRBD1	few	TRBJ2-7	TGTGCCAGCAGTTACTCCGGCAGGGGGCCGGGAGAGCAGTACTTC	CASSYSGRGPGEQYF
TRBV4-3	.	few	TRBJ1-3	TGCGCCAGCAGCCAGGCAGGGGAAGGAAACACCATATATTTT	CASSQAGEGNTIYF
TRBV5-4	TRBD1	.	TRBJ1-2	TGTGCCAGCAGCCCGGACAGGGATGGCTACACCTTC	CASSPDRDGYTF
TRBV19	.	.	TRBJ1-3	TGTGCCAGTACTGCCCAAAGGACAATCTCTGGAAACACCATATATTTT	CASTAQRTISGNTIYF
TRBV27	.	.	TRBJ1-1	TGTGCCAGCAGTTTGTCCAGGAACACTGAAGCTTTCTTT	CASSLSRNTEAFF
TRBV7-8	.	once	TRBJ1-2	TGTGCCAGCAGCCTAGCTGGGGGCAATGGCTACACCTTC	CASSLAGGNGYTF
TRBV19	TRBD1	.	TRBJ2-5	TGTGCCAGTACCCCCGGAGGACAGGGTCGGGAGACCCAGTACTTC	CASTPGGQGRETQYF
TRBV19	TRBD2	.	TRBJ2-3	TGTGCCAGTAGTACCCTAGCGGGGGGAACCACAGATACGCAGTATTTT	CASSTLAGGTTDTQYF
TRBV2	TRBD2	once	TRBJ2-2	TGTGCCAGCTTCTCTAGCGGGGGGATCGCGAACACCGGGGAGCTGTTTTTT	CASFSSGGIANTGELFF
TRBV6-2/TRBV6-3	.	.	TRBJ1-5	TGTGCCAGCAGTGACAGAAGTTATAGCAATCAGCCCCAGCATTTT	CASSDRSYSNQPQHF
TRBV7-3	TRBD1	once	TRBJ1-2	TGTGCCAGCAGCCCCCGGGACAGGGGCTCGGCTGGCTACACCTTC	CASSPRDRGSAGYTF
TRBV15	TRBD2	once	TRBJ2-3	TGTGCCACCAGTACCCGGGAGGGGCGCCCCCCTACCCCCCCTAGCACAGATACGCAGTATTTT	CATSTREGRPPTPPSTDTQYF
TRBV29-1	.	.	TRBJ2-7	TGCAGCGTGACCCTAACAGGCACTGCACGAGAGCAGTACTTC	CSVTLTGTAREQYF
TRBV19	TRBD1	.	TRBJ1-5	TGTGCCAGTACCCCGAGGGGACAGGGAGGTTGGAGCAATCAGCCCCAGCATTTT	CASTPRGQGGWSNQPQHF
TRBV11-3	TRBD1	.	TRBJ2-1	TGTGCCAGCAGCAAGAGGGCGGGACAGGGGAACAATGAGCAGTTCTTC	CASSKRAGQGNNEQFF